These 20 T cell receptor beta chains were sequenced from one sample in a study of early T cells in non-severe SARS-CoV-2 infection. In TCRdb, the 5' RACE reads were re-called with MiXCR into one record per CDR3 protein. The table shows tens of thousands of distinct CDR3 sequences, with about 15% occurring only once. Sequenced sample: whole blood. Receptors originate from an adult who was a healthcare worker with PCR-confirmed SARS-CoV-2 infection or an uninfected control (not recorded which).

This chain connects TRBV25-1 to TRBJ2-3, with 8 bases matching TRBD1. J lost 5 bases, V lost 1 base, and 8 bases had no gene match. Germline V gives CDR1 MGHDK, CDR2 SYGVNS. The CDR3 has 16 amino acids. The CDR3 nucleotides read TGTGCCAGCAGTGAATTCGGGACAGGTGTCCGAGATACGCAGTATTTT. It encodes CASSEFGTGVRDTQYF.

This clonotype was counted between two and nine times. The rearrangement uses TRBV7-2 and TRBJ2-1, with D perhaps TRBD2 (7 bases). This CDR3 spans 14 amino acids. The germline V gene encodes CDR1 SGHTA and CDR2 FQGNSA. V lost 10 bases and J lost 3, with 16 bases in between. CDR3 sequence (DNA): TGTGCCATCAATAGGGGGACTATCTACAATGAGCAGTTCTTC. Protein: CAINRGTIYNEQFF.

The V gene is TRBV20-1, the J gene TRBJ1-1; 7 nucleotides line up with TRBD1. This CDR3 is 17 amino acids long. The V and J ends lost 1 base and 2 bases, in that order; junction bases with no gene match: 13. Germline CDR1 reads DFQATT; CDR2 reads SNEGSKA (reference sequence). Here the CDR3 DNA reads TGCAGTGCTAGAGTAAGGACAGGAGTTCAGTTAAACACTGAAGCTTTCTTT. It encodes CSARVRTGVQLNTEAFF.

This clonotype was seen ten or more times. V gene TRBV20-1 combines with J gene TRBJ1-4, with D tentatively TRBD1 (5 bases). The CDR3 totals 14 residues. Trimming left V 5 bases short and J 7 bases short, with 17 bases between. Germline assignment: CDR1 DFQATT and CDR2 SNEGSKA (reference sequence). The chain's CDR3 is CSAGTKGRGEKLFF. The CDR3 bases are TGCAGTGCTGGAACCAAGGGAAGGGGTGAAAAACTGTTTTTT.

This clonotype was seen only a few times. The chain carries TRBV7-2 and TRBJ2-1; D gene uncertain. The V gene lost 1 base and the J gene lost 5 bases, with 6 bases spanning the gap. The germline gives CDR1 SGHTA, CDR2 FQGNSA. CDR3 length: 13 residues. Here the CDR3 DNA reads TGTGCCAGCAGCTTAGGACGGGACAATGAGCAGTTCTTC. It specifies CASSLGRDNEQFF.

This clonotype has just a few counts. The chain recombines TRBV19 with TRBJ2-4; no definite D call. The length of the CDR3 is 15 residues. Trimming stripped 4 bases from V and 2 bases from J, with 12 bases between. The V gene's germline CDR1 is LNHDA and CDR2 SQIVND (reference sequence). This CDR3 is CASSTRALSKNIQYF. In DNA form, the CDR3 reads TGTGCCAGTAGTACCCGAGCGTTGTCCAAAAACATTCAGTACTTC.

The chain is built from TRBV5-1 and TRBJ2-3; D is unresolved. The germline CDR1 and CDR2 sequences are SGHRS and YFSETQ. The V end was cut by 0 bases, the J end by 2 bases, with 10 bases between. The CDR3 is 15 residues long. CDR3 DNA: TGCGCCAGCAGCTTGGATTTAGGATTCACAGATACGCAGTATTTT. The encoded protein is CASSLDLGFTDTQYF.

The chain joins TRBV6-2 or TRBV6-3 to TRBJ2-2, with a tentative D call TRBD1 (5 bases). V was trimmed by 2 bases and J by 0 bases, leaving 10 bases between them. Germline-derived CDR1 and CDR2 are MNHEY and SVGEGT. The CDR3 loop spans 16 amino acids. The DNA for the CDR3 is TGTGCCAGCAGTTACAATCCAGGGTCGAACACCGGGGAGCTGTTTTTT. Encoded protein: CASSYNPGSNTGELFF.

This clonotype is a singleton in its sample. The rearrangement uses TRBV7-2 and TRBJ2-1, with a tentative D call TRBD2 (5 bases). Between the trimmed V and J ends, which lost 3 bases and 8 bases, there was a span of 11 bases. This CDR3 spans 13 amino acids. Germline CDR1 is SGHTA and CDR2 is FQGNSA. This CDR3 is CASSFGRVDEQFF. The CDR3 DNA reads as TGTGCCAGCAGCTTTGGGCGGGTTGATGAGCAGTTCTTC.

The V gene is TRBV11-2, the J gene TRBJ2-1, with D perhaps assigned TRBD1 or TRBD2 (5 bases each). Germline V lookup: CDR1 SGHAT, CDR2 FQNNGV. The ends were cut back, 5 bases at V and 6 bases at J, with 14 bases in the middle. The CDR3 consists of 14 residues. CDR3 DNA: TGTGCCAGCAGCATCCGGGACGCAACCAATGAGCAGTTCTTC. As protein: CASSIRDATNEQFF.

The chain links TRBV12-3 or TRBV12-4 to TRBJ1-1; no reliable D call. The ends were cut back, 3 bases at V and 10 bases at J, with 9 bases in the middle. This CDR3 is built from 11 residues. The CDR3 protein is CASSFSTVAFF. The DNA of the CDR3 is TGTGCCAGCAGTTTTTCCACAGTAGCTTTCTTT.

This clonotype was recorded a few times. The chain uses TRBV20-1 and TRBJ2-7; TRBD2 matches at 7 bases. With V trimmed by 3 bases and J by 2 bases, 4 bases remained unmatched. Per the germline V gene, CDR1 is DFQATT and CDR2 is SNEGSKA (reference sequence). CDR3 size: 13 residues. CDR3 sequence: CSASIGTTYEQYF. CDR3 nucleotide sequence: TGCAGTGCTAGCATCGGGACTACCTACGAGCAGTACTTC.

This chain connects TRBV27 to TRBJ2-3, with D perhaps matching TRBD2 (6 bases). Trimming cost V 8 bases and J 3 bases, with 12 bases left between them. The V gene's germline CDR1 is MNHEY and CDR2 SMNVEV (reference sequence). This CDR3 comprises 13 residues. The CDR3 spells CASRGMVTDTQYF. Here the CDR3 DNA reads TGTGCCAGCCGCGGGATGGTGACAGATACGCAGTATTTT.

This clonotype occurred a few times. V usage is TRBV20-1 and J usage is TRBJ2-1; maybe TRBD2 (6 bases). Germline loops: CDR1 DFQATT, CDR2 SNEGSKA (reference sequence). Trimming removed 4 bases from V and 2 bases from J, with 12 bases in between. There are 14 residues in the CDR3. The CDR3 DNA is TGCAGTGCTAAAGGACTAAAACCCTACAATGAGCAGTTCTTC. Translated: CSAKGLKPYNEQFF.

This clonotype has at least ten counts. V and J are TRBV21-1 and TRBJ2-7. TRBV21-1 constitutes a pseudogene. The CDR3 length is 16 residues. CDR3 in amino acids: CASSKAIPPSSYEQYF. The CDR3 DNA follows: TGTGCCAGCAGCAAAGCTATACCACCAAGCTCCTACGAGCAGTACTTC.

The chain links TRBV28 to TRBJ2-1; TRBD2 matches 7 bases. With 3 bases clipped from V and 9 bases from J, the junction kept 17 bases outside the gene matches. This CDR3 has 17 amino acids. Germline assignment: CDR1 MDHEN and CDR2 SYDVKM. The CDR3 protein is CASSLHLSRAGNFEQFF. The CDR3 DNA sequence: TGTGCCAGCAGTTTGCATCTGTCGAGAGCGGGGAATTTTGAGCAGTTCTTC.

The sample holds a few counts of this clonotype. V and J are TRBV27 and TRBJ2-7, with D uncertain. Germline V gene lookup returns CDR1 MNHEY and CDR2 SMNVEV (reference sequence). The ends were cut back, 6 bases at V and 1 base at J, with 16 bases in the middle. This CDR3 is 15 amino acids long. Here the CDR3 DNA reads TGTGCCAGCAGCCCCCACGGGCGAATATCCTACGAGCAGTACTTC. Protein product: CASSPHGRISYEQYF.

This clonotype was found a few times. Here the CDR3 DNA reads TGCGCCAGCAGCTTGGTGCAGGGGGCCTCCGGGGAGCTGTTTTTT. It is translated as CASSLVQGASGELFF. The chain has TRBV5-1 and TRBJ2-2; 8 bases are a match to TRBD1. Per the germline V gene, CDR1 is SGHRS and CDR2 is YFSETQ. This CDR3 is 15 amino acids long. Trimming at V came to 0 bases and at J to 6 bases, leaving 4 bases not matched to a gene.

The chain carries TRBV7-8 and TRBJ1-2; 8 nucleotides agree with TRBD1. CDR1 is SGHVS, CDR2 FQNEAQ, per germline. The CDR3 has 12 residues. V lost 5 bases, J lost 10 bases, and 6 bases stayed unmatched. CDR3 loop: CASSPRTGPYTF. The DNA of the CDR3 is TGTGCCAGCAGCCCCCGGACAGGGCCCTACACCTTC.

This clonotype has a handful of counts. The gene calls are TRBV29-1 and TRBJ2-5; 9 nucleotides align to TRBD1. The trim removed 3 bases at V and 5 bases at J, leaving 10 bases unmatched. The CDR3 length is 15 residues. Germline CDR1 is SQVTM and CDR2 is ANQGSEA. The chain's CDR3 is CSVDGDRALRETQYF. CDR3 bases: TGCAGCGTTGATGGGGACAGGGCCTTGAGGGAGACCCAGTACTTC. Based on the CDR3 plus reference TRBV29-1 and TRBJ2-5, the full variable domain is SAVISQKPSRDICQRGTSLTIQCQVDSQVTMMFWYRQQPGQSLTLIATANQGSEATYESGFVIDKFPISRPNLTFSTLTVSNMSPEDSSIYLCSVDGDRALRETQYFGPGTRLLVL.